Listed here are 29 T cell receptor beta chains from one sample, sequenced in a study of blood T cell repertoires in COVID-19 (dated by TCRdb to 2018 to 2021). Libraries were made using the immunoSEQ multiplex PCR assay. TCRdb limited this immuneACCESS table to in-frame rearrangements with V and J called. A share of clones is missing; checked studies link under half to unresolved V genes, and the rest is unexplained. In all, the sample holds about 55,000 clones, and 85% to 90% of those were seen once. The ten largest clones add up to approximately 1.3% of the sample. The sample consisted of peripheral blood. The receptors originated from a man in his fifties or sixties with acute or convalescent COVID-19.

CDR3: CASSLLRGGSEQFF. In nucleotides, the CDR3 is TGTGCCAGCAGCTTACTCAGGGGTGGTAGTGAGCAGTTCTTC. This chain links TRBV11-3 with TRBJ2-1; tentative D call: TRBD1 (6 bases). CDR3 length: 14 amino acids. The V end was cut by 2 bases, the J end by 9 bases, with 14 bases between. The germline gives CDR1 SGHNT, CDR2 YENEEA.

In nucleotides, the CDR3 is TGTGCCAGCAGACAGGACAGGGGGGGAAACTATGGCTACACCTTC. This sequence encodes CASRQDRGGNYGYTF. This chain connects TRBV4-2 to TRBJ1-2; 10 nucleotides agree with TRBD1. With 6 bases clipped from V and 2 bases from J, the junction kept 6 bases outside the gene matches. Germline loops: CDR1 LGHNA, CDR2 YNFKEQ. This CDR3 has 15 residues.

The CDR3 reads CASSRLVAYEQYF. The CDR3 coding sequence is TGTGCCAGCAGCCGACTGGTGGCCTACGAGCAGTACTTC. The chain uses TRBV5-6 and TRBJ2-7; D gene unclear. CDR1 SGHDT and CDR2 YYEEEE come from the germline V gene. The V gene lost 4 bases and the J gene lost 2 bases, with 10 bases spanning the gap. This CDR3 has 13 residues.

The V and J genes are TRBV27 and TRBJ2-7; possible D gene TRBD2, 6 bases. CDR3 length: 15 residues. The germline V and J ends were trimmed by 5 bases and 5 bases, with 19 bases remaining between them. Germline CDR1 and CDR2: MNHEY and SMNVEV (reference sequence). The CDR3 DNA follows: TGTGCCAGCAGTCCACCCGGGACTTTTTCCAACGAGCAGTACTTC. Translated: CASSPPGTFSNEQYF.

The chain links TRBV29-1 to TRBJ2-1; weak D call: TRBD2 (6 bases). Trimming stripped 3 bases from V and 5 bases from J, with 11 bases between. CDR1 and CDR2 from the germline V gene are SQVTM and ANQGSEA. The CDR3 loop spans 13 amino acids. The CDR3 is CSVDGDFDNEQFF. As DNA, the CDR3 is TGCAGCGTTGACGGGGACTTTGACAATGAGCAGTTCTTC.

CDR3 in amino acids: CASSQDKGVRTGELFF. The CDR3 DNA sequence: TGTGCCAGCAGCCAAGATAAGGGAGTAAGAACCGGGGAGCTGTTTTTT. This sequence joins TRBV3-1 (or the pseudogene TRBV3-2) and TRBJ2-2, with a tentative D call TRBD2 (5 bases). The CDR3 covers 16 residues. V was shortened by 0 bases and J by 5 bases, with 13 bases between the two germline ends. The V gene's germline CDR1 is LGHDT and CDR2 YNNKEL (reference sequence).

The chain recombines TRBV5-4 with TRBJ2-1; 9 bases map to TRBD2. V lost 4 bases and J lost 4; bases outside the gene matches: 6. Germline V gene sequence: CDR1 SGHNT, CDR2 YYREEE (reference sequence). This CDR3 is built from 15 residues. Here the CDR3 reads CASSQGLARYNEQFF. The CDR3 DNA is TGTGCCAGCAGCCAAGGACTAGCGCGGTACAATGAGCAGTTCTTC.

This chain links TRBV7-6 with TRBJ2-7; D possibly corresponds to TRBD1 (6 bases). CDR1 is SGHVS and CDR2 is FNYEAQ in the germline V gene. Trimming took off 1 base at V and 3 bases at J, with 13 bases between the two ends. The CDR3 consists of 15 residues. CDR3 protein: CASSLDQGRFYEQYF. The DNA of the CDR3 is TGTGCCAGCAGCTTAGATCAGGGGCGCTTCTACGAGCAGTACTTC.

The chain combines TRBV2 with TRBJ2-7, with 10 positions matching TRBD1. This CDR3 has 14 residues. Germline V gene data show CDR1 as SNHLY and CDR2 as FYNNEI. J lost 4 bases, V lost 7 bases, and 7 bases had no gene match. Here the CDR3 reads CASIRDRGRYEQYF. DNA of the CDR3: TGTGCCAGCATCCGGGACAGGGGCAGGTACGAGCAGTACTTC.

This chain uses TRBV30 with TRBJ2-1; D remains ambiguous. The germline V gene has CDR1 GTSNPN and CDR2 SVGIG (reference sequence). The CDR3 runs to 15 residues. Trimming left V 0 bases short and J 2 bases short, with 11 bases between. CDR3 DNA: TGTGCCTGGAGTGTATTGCCAGCGACCTACAATGAGCAGTTCTTC. It codes for CAWSVLPATYNEQFF. Combining the CDR3 with reference TRBV30 and TRBJ2-1 gives the whole variable domain SQTIHQWPATLVQPVGSPLSLECTVEGTSNPNLYWYRQAAGRGLQLLFYSVGIGQISSEVPQNLSASRPQDRQFILSSKKLLLSDSGFYLCAWSVLPATYNEQFFGPGTRLTVL.

This rearrangement joins TRBV6-5 to TRBJ2-5, with TRBD1 as a possible D gene (5 bases). The germline gives CDR1 MNHEY, CDR2 SVGAGI. The V gene lost 7 bases and the J gene lost 3 bases, with 18 bases spanning the gap. CDR3 length: 15 residues. The CDR3 is CASTTRRGREETQYF. As DNA, the CDR3 is TGTGCCAGCACCACCAGAAGGGGAAGGGAAGAGACCCAGTACTTC.

The chain carries TRBV6-5 and TRBJ1-4; 12 nucleotides match TRBD1. V lost 0 bases and J lost 10; bases outside the gene matches: 6. CDR1 and CDR2 from the germline V gene are MNHEY and SVGAGI. The CDR3 has 16 residues. As DNA, the CDR3 is TGTGCCAGCAGTTACTCGAATCGGGACAGGGGGCGAAAACTGTTTTTT. It encodes CASSYSNRDRGRKLFF.

This chain links TRBV7-2 with TRBJ1-2; weak D call: TRBD1 (6 bases). The CDR3 covers 15 residues. In germline, CDR1 is SGHTA, CDR2 FQGNSA. V was pared by 3 bases and J by 7 bases, with 18 bases between. The CDR3 DNA reads as TGTGCCAGCAGCTTGTCTTTCGGCGAGGGGGTTGGCTACACCTTC. As protein: CASSLSFGEGVGYTF.

This clone was counted once. This rearrangement joins TRBV6-5 to TRBJ1-1; 9 nucleotides match TRBD1. From germline, CDR1 is MNHEY and CDR2 SVGAGI. The length of the CDR3 is 14 residues. The J segment lost 5 bases and the V segment lost 6 bases, leaving 7 bases of the junction unmatched. CDR3 in DNA: TGTGCCAGCAGCCCGGGACAGGGAGTAACTGAAGCTTTCTTT. This translates into CASSPGQGVTEAFF.

This clone was counted between two and nine times. The chain employs TRBV2 and TRBJ2-7; TRBD1 matches at 10 bases. The trim removed 7 bases at V and 0 bases at J, leaving 3 bases unmatched. The CDR3 contains 14 residues. Germline V lookup: CDR1 SNHLY, CDR2 FYNNEI. CDR3 in amino acids: CASKDRGSSYEQYF. The CDR3 DNA sequence: TGTGCCAGCAAGGACAGGGGGAGCTCCTACGAGCAGTACTTC.

The V call is TRBV4-1, the J call TRBJ1-4; D is unresolved. The CDR3 has 17 residues. The V gene lost 7 bases and the J gene lost 0 bases, with 18 bases spanning the gap. Germline V lookup: CDR1 MGHRA, CDR2 YSYEKL. The CDR3 DNA reads TGCGCCAGCAAAGGTTTGGCAGCAGGAACAACTAATGAAAAACTGTTTTTT. Translation gives CASKGLAAGTTNEKLFF.

The chain couples TRBV7-9 to TRBJ1-1; no clear D. V was clipped by 4 bases and J by 0 bases, with 6 bases between them. Germline V gives CDR1 SEHNR, CDR2 FQNEAQ (reference sequence). This CDR3 contains 13 residues. The CDR3 DNA is TGTGCCAGCAGCTCCACAGTGAACACTGAAGCTTTCTTT. Protein sequence: CASSSTVNTEAFF.

This chain uses TRBV7-2 with TRBJ1-2; TRBD1 aligns across 8 bases. Germline V gene lookup returns CDR1 SGHTA and CDR2 FQGNSA. The CDR3 is made up of 15 amino acids. Germline trimming cut 1 base from V and 8 bases from J; bases unmatched to any gene: 9. The CDR3: CASSLEGTGMTGYTF. CDR3 DNA: TGTGCCAGCAGCTTAGAGGGGACAGGCATGACGGGCTACACCTTC.

This chain connects TRBV2 to TRBJ1-5; the D is unclear. V was clipped by 6 bases and J by 4 bases, with 13 bases between them. In germline, CDR1 is SNHLY, CDR2 FYNNEI. The CDR3 is 14 amino acids. The CDR3 sequence is CASRPDRDNQPQHF. CDR3 nucleotide sequence: TGTGCCAGCAGACCGGACCGGGATAATCAGCCCCAGCATTTT.

V is TRBV5-1 and J is TRBJ2-2; 8 bases align to TRBD1. The junction had 3 bases not matched to a gene; V was cut back by 6 bases and J by 2 bases. Looked up from germline, CDR1 is SGHRS and CDR2 is YFSETQ. The CDR3 has 14 amino acids. Here the CDR3 reads CASKGQANTGELFF. The CDR3 DNA is TGCGCCAGCAAGGGACAGGCCAACACCGGGGAGCTGTTTTTT.

The rearrangement links TRBV6-2 or TRBV6-3 to TRBJ1-5; 8 bases agree with TRBD1. The CDR3 is 15 residues long. The V gene end was trimmed by 2 bases and the J gene end by 7 bases; junction bases not matched to a gene: 7. Germline CDR1 reads MNHEY; CDR2 reads SVGEGT. CDR3 protein: CASSYGDRGIQPQHF. The CDR3 DNA follows: TGTGCCAGCAGTTACGGAGACAGGGGAATCCAGCCCCAGCATTTT.

The genes are TRBV7-3 and TRBJ1-2, with D hard to call. Germline CDR1 and CDR2: SGHTA and FQGTGA. This CDR3 has 11 residues. Trimming stripped 8 bases from V and 7 bases from J, with 11 bases between. Here the CDR3 DNA reads TGTGCCAGCTCGGGAGGGAGTGGCTACACCTTC. Protein sequence: CASSGGSGYTF.

V usage is TRBV10-3 and J usage is TRBJ2-3; 12 positions agree with TRBD2. CDR1 and CDR2 (germline): ENHRY, SYGVKD. The CDR3 is 17 residues long. J lost 1 base, V lost 5 bases, and 7 bases had no gene match. This CDR3 reads CAISFASSGGGTDTQYF. The CDR3 region has the DNA TGTGCCATCAGTTTCGCCTCTAGCGGGGGGGGCACAGATACGCAGTATTTT.

CDR3 nucleotide sequence: TGTGCCAGCAGCCAATTGGTGGGGGCGGCAACTAATGAAAAACTGTTTTTT. It codes for CASSQLVGAATNEKLFF. The chain carries TRBV4-2 and TRBJ1-4; maybe TRBD1 (6 bases). The CDR3 length is 17 residues. Germline CDR1 LGHNA, CDR2 YNFKEQ. V was shortened by 2 bases and J by 0 bases, with 13 bases between the two germline ends.

This chain links TRBV27 with TRBJ1-2; 8 bases match TRBD1. CDR1 and CDR2 from the germline V gene are MNHEY and SMNVEV (reference sequence). The CDR3 is 15 amino acids. V dropped 5 bases and J dropped 5; count of bases not matched to a gene: 10. CDR3 bases: TGTGCCAGCAGTCCGCACAGGGGGGGTATTTATGGCTACACCTTC. It translates to CASSPHRGGIYGYTF.

This sequence joins TRBV11-2 and TRBJ2-1; weak D call: TRBD1 (5 bases). V was clipped by 4 bases and J by 12 bases, with 19 bases between them. This CDR3 region has 14 residues. CDR1 and CDR2 from the germline V gene are SGHAT and FQNNGV. This chain's CDR3 is CASSSGRRVRVQFF. DNA for the CDR3: TGTGCCAGCAGCTCAGGACGCAGGGTACGGGTGCAGTTCTTC.

This clone has only one observation. Other DNA sequences from this sample encode an identical CDR3 as well. The chain uses TRBV18 and TRBJ2-1; weak D call: TRBD2 (5 bases). The V gene's germline CDR1 is KGHSH and CDR2 LQKENI. The CDR3 extends over 16 amino acids. V was pared by 6 bases and J by 1 base, with 16 bases between. As DNA, the CDR3 is TGTGCCAGCTCCCCTTTAGCGCCTAGTTCCTACAATGAGCAGTTCTTC. Residues: CASSPLAPSSYNEQFF.

The V gene is TRBV11-3, the J gene TRBJ2-7; TRBD1 aligns across 11 bases. V dropped 8 bases and J dropped 9; count of bases not matched to a gene: 12. Germline CDR1 reads SGHNT; CDR2 reads YENEEA. This CDR3 region has 14 residues. As DNA, the CDR3 is TGTGCCAGCCATACCGGGACAGGGGGGCCGGGGCAGTACTTC. Translation gives CASHTGTGGPGQYF.

This chain joins TRBV14 and TRBJ2-1, with unresolved D. Germline values: CDR1 SGHDN, CDR2 FVKESK. This CDR3 is 16 amino acids long. V lost 3 bases and J 0 bases, leaving 12 bases between the germline ends. DNA of the CDR3: TGTGCCAGCAGCCAGCTAGTTCAAAACTCCTACAATGAGCAGTTCTTC. It encodes CASSQLVQNSYNEQFF.